Each of the 12 T cell receptor beta chains below was sequenced from the same sample in a study of beta chain features in type 1 diabetes. The sequenced template was cDNA made from the entire isolated RNA. Assay used: immunoSEQ multiplex PCR; TCRdb lists only in-frame clones, some missing. Altogether about 290,000 clones are present, 8% being singletons, with the ten largest covering roughly 0.94%. The material sequenced was central memory CD4+ T cells from blood. The receptors stem from a woman under 30 in good health.

V is TRBV5-4 and J is TRBJ2-1; TRBD1 is a possible D gene (6 bases). Between the trimmed V and J ends, which lost 3 bases and 12 bases, there was a span of 16 bases. This CDR3 comprises 13 residues. In germline, CDR1 is SGHNT, CDR2 YYREEE (reference sequence). CDR3 nucleotides: TGTGCCAGCAGCTACAAGGGGGAAAGGGGGCAGTTCTTC. The encoded protein is CASSYKGERGQFF. Looking up the rest from reference TRBV5-4 and TRBJ2-1 gives the full variable domain: ETGVTQSPTHLIKTRGQQVTLRCSSQSGHNTVSWYQQALGQGPQFIFQYYREEENGRGNFPPRFSGLQFPNYSSELNVNALELDDSALYLCASSYKGERGQFFGPGTRLTVL.

This chain links TRBV5-4 with TRBJ1-4, with 8 bases fitting TRBD1. The germline CDR1 and CDR2 sequences are SGHNT and YYREEE (reference sequence). After removal of 4 bases from V and 4 bases from J, the junction contained 6 bases not matched to a gene. This CDR3 region has 15 residues. The CDR3 region has the DNA TGTGCCAGCAGCCAAGGACAGGGCCTTAATGAAAAACTGTTTTTT. Residues: CASSQGQGLNEKLFF.

The table lists this clone with a few counts. The J gene is TRBJ1-1, the V gene TRBV5-1; unclear D gene. Germline loops: CDR1 SGHRS, CDR2 YFSETQ. V gave up 7 bases and J gave up 0 bases, with 13 bases separating them. The CDR3 contains 14 residues. DNA of the CDR3: TGCGCCAGCTCCCCCTGGACGTTGAACACTGAAGCTTTCTTT. Its protein product is CASSPWTLNTEAFF.

The genes are TRBV7-2 and TRBJ2-1; 7 bases match TRBD2. V lost 2 bases to trimming and J lost 1 base; unmatched junction nucleotides: 5. Germline CDR1 is SGHTA and CDR2 is FQGNSA. The CDR3 totals 16 residues. The CDR3 sequence is CASSLSGADSYNEQFF. The CDR3 bases are TGTGCCAGCAGCTTAAGCGGGGCGGATTCCTACAATGAGCAGTTCTTC.

This clone has ten or more counts. The V gene is TRBV6-5, the J gene TRBJ2-1, with TRBD1 matching over 7 bases. Trimming cost V 7 bases and J 11 bases; bases outside gene matches: 14. This CDR3 contains 14 residues. Germline CDR1 is MNHEY and CDR2 is SVGAGI. The CDR3 nucleotides are TGTGCCAGCACCCCTGGGACAGCCGGGACGAAGCAGTTCTTC. Encoded protein: CASTPGTAGTKQFF.

This chain links TRBV6-1 with TRBJ2-5; D call uncertain. CDR3 length: 11 residues. Germline lookup yields CDR1 MNHNS and CDR2 SASEGT. Trimming removed 7 bases at V and 4 bases at J, with 7 bases between. CDR3 sequence: CASIMRETQYF. CDR3 DNA: TGTGCCAGCATTATGCGAGAGACCCAGTACTTC.

This clone was observed many times. The chain combines TRBV2 with TRBJ1-3; no reliable D call. The CDR3 is made up of 13 amino acids. CDR1 SNHLY and CDR2 FYNNEI come from the germline V gene. V was pared by 6 bases and J by 0 bases, with 6 bases between. The CDR3 DNA sequence: TGTGCCAGCAGGTCGAGCTCTGGAAACACCATATATTTT. Protein: CASRSSSGNTIYF.

A few counts support this clone. This rearrangement joins TRBV7-2 to TRBJ2-7; perhaps TRBD2 as D (6 bases). V lost 4 bases to trimming and J lost 0 bases, with 13 bases between them. The CDR3 totals 15 residues. Germline V gives CDR1 SGHTA, CDR2 FQGNSA. The CDR3 DNA sequence: TGTGCCAGCAGCTCCTCCGGGACTTACTCCTACGAGCAGTACTTC. Translated: CASSSSGTYSYEQYF.

This clone was recorded at least ten times. The rearrangement joins TRBV29-1 to TRBJ2-7; possible D gene TRBD1, 6 bases. The CDR3 extends over 12 amino acids. Trimming left V 5 bases short and J 4 bases short, with 12 bases between. CDR1 is SQVTM and CDR2 is ANQGSEA in the germline V gene. CDR3 in amino acids: CSVRTASYEQYV. CDR3 nucleotides: TGCAGCGTTCGGACAGCAAGTTACGAGCAGTACGTC.

This clone occurred a few times. This chain joins TRBV4-3 and TRBJ2-1, with no clear D. Trimming removed 0 bases at V and 2 bases at J, with 8 bases between. The germline V gene has CDR1 LGHNA and CDR2 YSLEER. This CDR3 is 15 amino acids long. CDR3 nucleotides: TGCGCCAGCAGCCAAGAGGTGTCCCCCTACAATGAGCAGTTCTTC. It specifies CASSQEVSPYNEQFF.

The genes are TRBV5-1 and TRBJ2-7, with D maybe TRBD1 (5 bases). Germline CDR1 reads SGHRS; CDR2 reads YFSETQ. V lost 1 base and J lost 3, with 14 bases in between. The CDR3 runs to 15 residues. The CDR3 DNA reads as TGCGCCAGCAGCTTGCAGGGCGGTAGTGGCTACGAGCAGTACTTC. Translated: CASSLQGGSGYEQYF.

Here the CDR3 reads CASSRLTGQGETQYF. The CDR3 DNA reads TGCGCCAGCAGCCGGCTAACAGGGCAGGGAGAGACCCAGTACTTC. The rearrangement joins TRBV5-1 to TRBJ2-5, with D tentatively TRBD1 (6 bases). CDR1 is SGHRS and CDR2 is YFSETQ in the germline V gene. CDR3 length: 15 residues. Trimming took off 4 bases at V and 4 bases at J, with 17 bases between the two ends.